The source of this T cell receptor beta chain is a study of blood T cell repertoires in COVID-19. Study at large: COVID-19 samples from acute and convalescent phases originated in the United States, Italy and Spain. Sources were T cells, B-cell-depleted T cells, or PBMCs; the material itself was cDNA or gDNA.

Per the authors' pipeline: Reference gene primers were amplified, and this amplification served to estimate nucleated cell counts. Sequencing used immunoSEQ multiplex PCR; TCRdb keeps in-frame clones, though not all of them. The DNA was the basis for D and trimming; V, J and clone size are from that table. The table shows about 69,000 clones, with 85% occurring only once. Trimming stripped 0 bases from V and 0 bases from J, with 14 bases between. Germline V lookup: CDR1 MGHRA, CDR2 YSYEKL. The CDR3 has 17 amino acids. The receptor was derived from a man at least 80 years old with acute or convalescent COVID-19. The specimen sequenced was peripheral blood. The V and J genes are TRBV4-1 and TRBJ1-2, with a possible D match to TRBD1 (6 bases). The CDR3 here is CASSQDTAGTTNYGYTF. The CDR3 nucleotides read TGCGCCAGCAGCCAAGATACAGCCGGGACAACTAACTATGGCTACACCTTC.